This T cell receptor (beta chain) is drawn from a study of cytotoxic CD8 clonotypes in ibrutinib-treated CLL. The CDR3 covers 19 residues. Trimming took 0 bases from V and 2 from J; bases not matched to a gene: 6. The table came from immunoSEQ multiplex PCR; TCRdb's copy has only in-frame clones and leaves some out. The sample lists 100,000 or so clones; 55% to 75% were seen once. The receptor's source is a human donor with chronic lymphocytic leukemia. The sequencing used PBMCs, collected after 24 months of ibrutinib treatment. This sequence joins TRBV23-1 and TRBJ2-1; TRBD2 matches 14 bases. TRBV23-1 is filed as an ORF, its function uncertain. As DNA, the CDR3 is TGCGCCAGCAGTCAATCGGATTGGACTAGCGGGGGGCCCTACAATGAGCAGTTCTTC. Translating gives CASSQSDWTSGGPYNEQFF.